A selection of T cell receptor beta chains follows, all from one sample in a study of shared clonotypes between healthy human individuals. Using immunoSEQ multiplex PCR, the repertoire was profiled, and TCRdb retains in-frame clones only, with some absent. The table lists roughly 1,500,000 clones, about 98% of them singletons. What was sequenced was naive CD4+ T cells sorted from blood. The receptors were gathered from a man between 25 and 39 years old in good health. CDR3s include the opening cysteine and the closing phenylalanine or tryptophan. Clone size is not always given. Where it is, it says once, few, many or a class for expanded clones.

CDR3 protein	J gene	clone size	V gene
CASSPDQGGSQPQHF	TRBJ1-5	-	TRBV18
CASSFRGFDTEAFF	TRBJ1-1	-	TRBV27
CASSSTGQGFHEQYF	TRBJ2-7	-	TRBV28
CANSGQGASDTGELFF	TRBJ2-2	-	TRBV7-9
CASSQENSGQETQYF	TRBJ2-5	-	TRBV4-2
CASTPRLVAGDNEQFF	TRBJ2-1	-	TRBV19
CASSPISGTSYEQYF	TRBJ2-7	once	TRBV11-2
CSVEVQDGDGYTF	TRBJ1-2	-	TRBV29-1
CASRGGPRPDEQYF	TRBJ2-7	-	TRBV7-2
CASSYGGGPLHEQYF	TRBJ2-7	-	TRBV6-5
CASSLAGVSNQPQHF	TRBJ1-5	-	TRBV5-1
CASTSGQGTDTQYF	TRBJ2-3	-	TRBV10-1
CASSRAMGPDTQYF	TRBJ2-3	-	TRBV7-9
CASSLAPGGSSYEQYF	TRBJ2-7	-	TRBV7-6
CASSPRTSLDYEQYF	TRBJ2-7	-	TRBV4-1
CASSGGQGSDYGYTF	TRBJ1-2	-	TRBV5-4
CASSLSRVTYEQYF	TRBJ2-7	-	TRBV28
CASWGQNSYNEQFF	TRBJ2-1	-	TRBV28
CASSYHGSGYTF	TRBJ1-2	once	TRBV6-6
CSAQRAQYF	TRBJ2-5	-	TRBV20-1